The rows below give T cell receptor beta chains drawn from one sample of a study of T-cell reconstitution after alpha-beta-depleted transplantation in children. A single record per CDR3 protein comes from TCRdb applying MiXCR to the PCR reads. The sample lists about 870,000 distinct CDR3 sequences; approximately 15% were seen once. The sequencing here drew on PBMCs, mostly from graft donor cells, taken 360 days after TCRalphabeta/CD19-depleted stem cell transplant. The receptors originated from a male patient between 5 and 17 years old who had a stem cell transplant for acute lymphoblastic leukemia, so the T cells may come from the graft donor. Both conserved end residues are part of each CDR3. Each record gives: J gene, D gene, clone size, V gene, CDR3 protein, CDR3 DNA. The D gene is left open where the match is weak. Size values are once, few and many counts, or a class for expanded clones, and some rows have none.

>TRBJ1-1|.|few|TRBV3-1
CASRVGHLNTEAFF
TGTGCCAGCAGAGTGGGACACCTGAACACTGAAGCTTTCTTT
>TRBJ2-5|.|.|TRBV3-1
CASSQVLPAKETQYF
TGTGCCAGCAGCCAAGTACTGCCAGCTAAAGAGACCCAGTACTTC
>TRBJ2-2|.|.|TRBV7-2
CASSLGVSGGELFF
TGTGCCAGCAGCTTAGGGGTTTCCGGCGGGGAGCTGTTTTTT
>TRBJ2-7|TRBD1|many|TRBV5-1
CASSTGTGVFYEQYF
TGCGCCAGCAGTACCGGGACAGGGGTTTTCTACGAGCAGTACTTC
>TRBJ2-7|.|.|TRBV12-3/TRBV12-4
CASSLGNPLHFYEQYF
TGTGCCAGCAGTTTGGGGAACCCCCTACACTTCTACGAGCAGTACTTC
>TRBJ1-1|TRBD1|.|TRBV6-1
CASSAGTGIFEAFF
TGTGCCAGCAGCGCCGGGACAGGGATTTTTGAAGCTTTCTTT
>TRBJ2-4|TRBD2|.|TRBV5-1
CASSGSTSALAKNIQYF
TGCGCCAGCAGCGGAAGTACTAGCGCTCTAGCCAAAAACATTCAGTACTTC
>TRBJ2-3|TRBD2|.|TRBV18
CASSPPSGSGDTQYF
TGTGCCAGCTCACCACCTAGCGGGAGTGGAGATACGCAGTATTTT
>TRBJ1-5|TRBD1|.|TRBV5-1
CASSLSTGGGQPQHF
TGCGCCAGCAGCTTGAGTACAGGGGGCGGTCAGCCCCAGCATTTT
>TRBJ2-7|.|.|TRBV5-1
CASSRSSPPGEQYF
TGCGCCAGCAGCAGAAGCTCCCCGCCGGGGGAGCAGTACTTC
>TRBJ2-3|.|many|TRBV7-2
CASSLDPGYTDTQYF
TGTGCCAGCAGCTTAGACCCAGGGTACACAGATACGCAGTATTTT
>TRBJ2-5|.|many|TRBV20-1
CSARGGRRQETQYF
TGCAGTGCTAGAGGGGGACGGAGACAAGAGACCCAGTACTTC
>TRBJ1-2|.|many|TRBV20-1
CSARSDRLGGYTF
TGCAGTGCTAGATCCGACAGGCTGGGGGGCTACACCTTC
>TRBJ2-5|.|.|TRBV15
CATSRGGGSETQYF
TGTGCCACCAGCAGAGGGGGGGGCTCGGAGACCCAGTACTTC
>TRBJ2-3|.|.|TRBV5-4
CASSLDISTDTQYF
TGTGCCAGCAGCTTGGACATTAGCACAGATACGCAGTATTTT
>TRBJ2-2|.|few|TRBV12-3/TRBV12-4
CASSGQRPGAGELFF
TGTGCCAGCAGTGGCCAGCGACCGGGCGCCGGGGAGCTGTTTTTT
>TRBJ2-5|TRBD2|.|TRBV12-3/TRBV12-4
CASSTRTRKHETQYF
TGTGCCAGCAGTACCCGGACTAGGAAGCACGAGACCCAGTACTTC
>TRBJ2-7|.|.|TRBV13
CASSSNPRAGPYEQYF
TGTGCCAGCAGCTCGAACCCAAGAGCGGGCCCCTACGAGCAGTACTTC
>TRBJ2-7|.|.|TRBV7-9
CASSSGTQNYEQYF
TGTGCCAGCAGCTCCGGGACGCAAAACTACGAGCAGTACTTC
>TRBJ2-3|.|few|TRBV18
CASSPPQRRDFTDTQYF
TGTGCCAGCTCACCACCGCAGAGGCGAGACTTCACAGATACGCAGTATTTT
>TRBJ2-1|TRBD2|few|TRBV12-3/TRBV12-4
CASTDSGRGNEQFF
TGTGCCAGCACCGATAGCGGGAGAGGTAATGAGCAGTTCTTC
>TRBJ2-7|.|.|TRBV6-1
CASRRSTRGYEQYF
TGTGCCAGCAGGCGATCGACTAGGGGATACGAGCAGTACTTC
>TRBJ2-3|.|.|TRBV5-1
CASSLAPGVDTQYF
TGCGCCAGCAGCTTGGCCCCAGGGGTAGATACGCAGTATTTT
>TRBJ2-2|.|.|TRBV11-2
CASSSGRKENTGELFF
TGTGCCAGCAGCTCGGGACGCAAAGAGAACACCGGGGAGCTGTTTTTT
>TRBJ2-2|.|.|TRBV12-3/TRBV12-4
CASRSFRTGELFF
TGTGCCAGCAGGTCCTTTAGGACCGGGGAGCTGTTTTTT
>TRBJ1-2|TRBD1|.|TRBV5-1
CASSKGQTVSGYGYTF
TGCGCCAGCAGCAAGGGACAGACCGTATCCGGGTATGGCTACACCTTC
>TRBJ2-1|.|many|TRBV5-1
CASSLERPYNEQFF
TGCGCCAGCAGCTTGGAGCGTCCCTACAATGAGCAGTTCTTC
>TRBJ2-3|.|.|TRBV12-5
CASGLEGFADTQYF
TGTGCTAGTGGTTTGGAGGGGTTTGCAGATACGCAGTATTTT
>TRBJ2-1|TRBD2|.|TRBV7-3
CASSLWGTSPNEQFF
TGTGCCAGCAGCTTATGGGGGACTAGCCCTAATGAGCAGTTCTTC
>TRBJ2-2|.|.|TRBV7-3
CASSPYGGTNTGELFF
TGTGCCAGCAGCCCCTATGGCGGTACGAACACCGGGGAGCTGTTTTTT
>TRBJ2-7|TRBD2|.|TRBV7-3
CASSVSGSRSYEQYF
TGTGCCAGCAGTGTGAGCGGGAGCCGATCCTACGAGCAGTACTTC
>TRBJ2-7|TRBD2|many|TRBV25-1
CASSELAGGSYEQYF
TGTGCCAGCAGTGAATTGGCGGGAGGGTCCTACGAGCAGTACTTC
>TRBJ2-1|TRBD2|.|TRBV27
CASSSGLAGITEQFF
TGTGCCAGCAGTTCTGGACTAGCGGGAATAACTGAGCAGTTCTTC
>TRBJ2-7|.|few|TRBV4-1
CASSQDPISAGLSYEQYF
TGCGCCAGCAGCCAAGATCCAATTTCGGCGGGCCTCTCCTACGAGCAGTACTTC
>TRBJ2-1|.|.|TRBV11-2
CASSSPTGGTFNEQFF
TGTGCCAGCAGCTCACCCACCGGCGGGACCTTCAATGAGCAGTTCTTC
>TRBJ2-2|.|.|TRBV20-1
CSARDPPAGELFF
TGCAGTGCTAGAGATCCGCCCGCCGGGGAGCTGTTTTTT
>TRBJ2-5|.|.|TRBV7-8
CASSLNIWQSETQYF
TGTGCCAGCAGCTTAAATATTTGGCAGTCGGAGACCCAGTACTTC
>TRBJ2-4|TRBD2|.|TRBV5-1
CASSSTSGSGIQYF
TGCGCCAGCAGCTCGACTAGCGGGAGTGGCATTCAGTACTTC
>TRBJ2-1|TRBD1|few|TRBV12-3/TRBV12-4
CASSSGQGANEQFF
TGTGCCAGCAGCTCGGGACAGGGGGCCAATGAGCAGTTCTTC
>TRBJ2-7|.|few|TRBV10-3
CAISGPPGLISYEQYF
TGTGCCATCAGTGGACCGCCGGGACTGATTTCCTACGAGCAGTACTTC
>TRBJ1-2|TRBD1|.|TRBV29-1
CSVWTGGGYGYTF
TGCAGCGTCTGGACAGGGGGCGGCTATGGCTACACCTTC
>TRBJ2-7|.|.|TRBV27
CASSLGGFIYEQYF
TGTGCCAGCAGTTTAGGCGGGTTCATCTACGAGCAGTACTTC
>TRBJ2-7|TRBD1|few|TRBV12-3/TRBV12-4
CASSLAGTGNGEQYF
TGTGCCAGCAGTTTAGCGGGGACAGGGAACGGCGAGCAGTACTTC